These 26 T cell receptor beta chains came from one sample sequenced in a study of T-cell memory formation after mild COVID-19. One entry per CDR3 protein results from TCRdb running MiXCR on the 5' RACE reads. The sample contains 550,000 to 650,000 distinct CDR3 sequences, 15% to 20% of which appear only once. The sequenced sample consisted of PBMCs or a T cell subset sorted from them (not recorded which). All receptors come from an adult woman who had mild COVID-19 (a few samples of this study predate the infection). Cell type and time point are not known.

The sample holds one count of this clonotype. A junction end diverges from the germline sequence, so it may reflect a read error. J is TRBJ2-3 and V is TRBV6-2 or TRBV6-3; tentative D call: TRBD1 (5 bases). This CDR3 comprises 15 residues. Germline CDR1 MNHEY, CDR2 SVGEGT. The CDR3 DNA is TGTGCCAGCAGGTACTCGCCAGGGAGCACAGATACGCAGTATTTT. Residues: CASRYSPGSTDTQYF.

The chain carries TRBV12-3 or TRBV12-4 and TRBJ1-1, with D unresolved. V was trimmed by 6 bases and J by 1 base, leaving 6 bases between them. The CDR3 extends over 12 amino acids. The CDR3 DNA follows: TGTGCCAGCAGGTCACAGAACACTGAAGCTTTCTTT. Translating it yields CASRSQNTEAFF.

The rearrangement links TRBV20-1 to TRBJ2-5; a possible D gene is TRBD1 (6 bases). CDR1 is DFQATT and CDR2 is SNEGSKA in the germline V gene (reference sequence). The CDR3 is made up of 15 amino acids. V lost 1 base, J lost 5 bases, and 17 bases lay in between. CDR3 sequence reads: CSARAYLQGWETQYF. In nucleotides, the CDR3 is TGCAGTGCTAGAGCCTATCTCCAGGGGTGGGAGACCCAGTACTTC.

There are a few counts of this clonotype. V usage is TRBV4-2 and J usage is TRBJ2-5; D gene unclear. The germline gives CDR1 LGHNA, CDR2 YNFKEQ. The CDR3 loop spans 15 amino acids. The ends were cut back, 2 bases at V and 3 bases at J, with 13 bases in the middle. The CDR3 loop is CASSQKTGYEETQYF. The DNA for the CDR3 is TGTGCCAGCAGCCAAAAAACGGGTTACGAAGAGACCCAGTACTTC.

J is TRBJ1-1 and V is TRBV2; D not resolved. The CDR3 spans 12 residues. Trimming removed 7 bases at V and 1 base at J, with 7 bases between. Germline lookup yields CDR1 SNHLY and CDR2 FYNNEI. Here the CDR3 DNA reads TGTGCCAGCAAGGTACAGAACACTGAAGCTTTCTTT. This encodes CASKVQNTEAFF.

This clonotype occurred a few times. The gene calls are TRBV7-9 and TRBJ1-2; maybe TRBD1 (5 bases). Trimming removed 2 bases at V and 2 bases at J, with 12 bases between. CDR1 and CDR2 (germline): SEHNR, FQNEAQ (reference sequence). The CDR3 spans 15 residues. In DNA, the CDR3 is TGTGCCAGCAGCTTACTAGGGGCCGGAAACTATGGCTACACCTTC. This codes for CASSLLGAGNYGYTF.

This clonotype was observed a few times. The chain uses TRBV3-1 and TRBJ1-5; D not resolved. The CDR3 is 17 residues long. Germline-derived CDR1 and CDR2 are LGHDT and YNNKEL (reference sequence). The V end lost 1 base, the J end lost 0 bases, and 13 bases lay between the germline ends. CDR3 region: CASSQGVTATSNQPQHF. CDR3 DNA: TGTGCCAGCAGCCAAGGTGTAACGGCTACTAGCAATCAGCCCCAGCATTTT. Full variable domain (rest looked up from reference TRBV3-1 and TRBJ1-5): DTAVSQTPKYLVTQMGNDKSIKCEQNLGHDTMYWYKQDSKKFLKIMFSYNNKELIINETVPNRFSPKSPDKAHLNLHINSLELGDSAVYFCASSQGVTATSNQPQHFGDGTRLSIL.

J is TRBJ1-1 and V is TRBV5-6; D gene unclear. The V gene lost 1 base and the J gene lost 11 bases, with 12 bases spanning the gap. The length of the CDR3 is 12 residues. The germline V gene encodes CDR1 SGHDT and CDR2 YYEEEE. CDR3: CASSLYGLAAFF. DNA for the CDR3: TGTGCCAGCAGCTTGTACGGGCTGGCGGCTTTCTTT. Drawing the rest from reference TRBV5-6 and TRBJ1-1, the complete variable domain is DAGVTQSPTHLIKTRGQQVTLRCSPKSGHDTVSWYQQALGQGPQFIFQYYEEEERQRGNFPDRFSGHQFPNYSSELNVNALLLGDSALYLCASSLYGLAAFFGQGTRLTVV.

This clonotype was observed a handful of times. The chain links TRBV9 to TRBJ2-2; no reliable D call. Germline V lookup: CDR1 SGDLS, CDR2 YYNGEE. CDR3 size: 14 residues. V shed 0 bases and J shed 3 bases, with 6 bases lying between them. CDR3 sequence reads: CASSVDGDTGELFF. For the CDR3, the DNA is TGTGCCAGCAGCGTAGATGGGGACACCGGGGAGCTGTTTTTT.

This clonotype was observed a few times. The CDR3 loop reads CASRLLGGEGGDTQYF. The CDR3, as DNA: TGTGCCAGCAGACTCCTCGGGGGCGAGGGGGGGGATACGCAGTATTTT. The V call is TRBV5-4, the J call TRBJ2-3; tentative D call: TRBD2 (7 bases). Germline V gene lookup returns CDR1 SGHNT and CDR2 YYREEE (reference sequence). CDR3 length: 16 residues. V dropped 5 bases and J dropped 6 bases, with 22 bases sitting between them.

The chain has TRBV7-2 and TRBJ2-3; TRBD2 agrees at 7 bases. J lost 1 base, V lost 5 bases, and 12 bases had no gene match. CDR3 length equals 17 residues. Germline assignment: CDR1 SGHTA and CDR2 FQGNSA. As DNA, the CDR3 is TGTGCCAGCAGCCCCGTCGGGGCGGGGGTCGGCACAGATACGCAGTATTTT. Its protein is CASSPVGAGVGTDTQYF.

This rearrangement joins TRBV7-8 to TRBJ2-1, with D tentatively TRBD2 (5 bases). V lost 4 bases to trimming and J lost 1 base, with 11 bases between them. Germline loops: CDR1 SGHVS, CDR2 FQNEAQ. CDR3 length equals 15 residues. CDR3 protein: CASSSQRASYNEQFF. The DNA for the CDR3 is TGTGCCAGCAGCTCACAGAGGGCGTCCTACAATGAGCAGTTCTTC. Together with reference TRBV7-8 and TRBJ2-1, the CDR3 gives the full variable domain: GAGVSQSPRYKVAKRGQDVALRCDPISGHVSLFWYQQALGQGPEFLTYFQNEAQLDKSGLPSDRFFAERPEGSVSTLKIQRTQQEDSAVYLCASSSQRASYNEQFFGPGTRLTVL.

The chain recombines TRBV20-1 with TRBJ2-5; 16 bases line up with TRBD2. The CDR3 covers 17 residues. The V segment lost 3 bases and the J segment 1 base; nucleotides outside the gene matches: 5. Germline V gene data show CDR1 as DFQATT and CDR2 as SNEGSKA (reference sequence). The DNA for the CDR3 is TGCAGTGCTAGGGGGACTAGCGGGAGGGCCTTCCAAGAGACCCAGTACTTC. It specifies CSARGTSGRAFQETQYF.

In this sample, this clonotype turned up a few times. The DNA for the CDR3 is TGTGCCAGCAGCACGGACAGTTCAACTAATGAAAAACTGTTTTTT. This translates into CASSTDSSTNEKLFF. The chain couples TRBV11-2 to TRBJ1-4; perhaps TRBD1 as D (6 bases). This CDR3 is 15 amino acids long. Per germline, CDR1 SGHAT and CDR2 FQNNGV. Between the trimmed V and J ends, which lost 5 bases and 0 bases, there was a span of 10 bases.

J is TRBJ1-1 and V is TRBV19, with D perhaps matching TRBD1 (6 bases). CDR1 is LNHDA, CDR2 SQIVND, per germline (reference sequence). CDR3 size: 15 residues. V lost 9 bases, J lost 0 bases, and 17 bases lay in between. CDR3 nucleotide sequence: TGTGCCAGCATACTACAGGGACCAATGAACACTGAAGCTTTCTTT. This codes for CASILQGPMNTEAFF.

The chain has TRBV6-2 or TRBV6-3 and TRBJ2-3; D possibly corresponds to TRBD2 (5 bases). Deletions cut 4 bases from V and 6 bases from J, with 17 bases between. This CDR3 region has 15 residues. Germline lookup yields CDR1 MNHEY and CDR2 SVGEGT. DNA of the CDR3: TGTGCCAGCAGTTCCTTAGGGCCCGGAGGCGATACGCAGTATTTT. Its protein product is CASSSLGPGGDTQYF.

This clonotype was recorded once. The chain has TRBV24-1 and TRBJ1-5; D is unclear. This CDR3 spans 12 amino acids. The ends were cut back, 1 base at V and 6 bases at J, with 3 bases in the middle. Per the germline V gene, CDR1 is KGHDR and CDR2 is SFDVKD. The CDR3 DNA reads TGTGCCACCAGTGATTTAAGTCAGCCCCAGCATTTT. This sequence encodes CATSDLSQPQHF.

The rearrangement links TRBV12-3 or TRBV12-4 to TRBJ2-3; 7 nucleotides agree with TRBD1. Trimming cost V 6 bases and J 0 bases; bases outside gene matches: 12. This CDR3 comprises 17 residues. CDR3 DNA: TGTGCCAGCAGCCGTCCCCTCGGACAGGCTAGCACAGATACGCAGTATTTT. It is translated as CASSRPLGQASTDTQYF.

This clonotype was observed a handful of times. V is TRBV5-1 and J is TRBJ2-7; 10 positions agree with TRBD2. The CDR3 consists of 15 residues. V was clipped by 4 bases and J by 0 bases; unmatched bases: 4. CDR1 and CDR2 from the germline V gene are SGHRS and YFSETQ. The chain's CDR3 is CASSASGGLSYEQYF. The CDR3 DNA follows: TGCGCCAGCAGCGCTAGCGGGGGCCTCTCCTACGAGCAGTACTTC.

This clonotype was detected many times. The chain employs TRBV7-2 and TRBJ2-3; 7 bases agree with TRBD2. The CDR3 has 16 amino acids. Germline CDR1 SGHTA, CDR2 FQGNSA. Trimming cost V 5 bases and J 2 bases; bases outside gene matches: 10. CDR3 DNA: TGTGCCAGCAGCCGATCTAGCGGAACCTACACAGATACGCAGTATTTT. It is translated as CASSRSSGTYTDTQYF.

The sample holds a few counts of this clonotype. The rearrangement links TRBV11-2 to TRBJ2-1; 9 nucleotides align to TRBD1. J gave up 8 bases and V 6 bases, and 8 bases lay outside the gene matches. CDR1 is SGHAT, CDR2 FQNNGV, per germline. This CDR3 has 14 amino acids. The DNA for the CDR3 is TGTGCCAGCAGTTCCGGGACAGGGATCTATGAGCAGTTCTTC. This codes for CASSSGTGIYEQFF.

This clonotype was counted between two and nine times. The rearrangement links TRBV24-1 to TRBJ2-1, with D maybe TRBD2 (6 bases). This CDR3 spans 13 amino acids. Trimming pared 4 bases from V and 10 bases from J, leaving 13 bases between. Germline V CDR1 and CDR2: KGHDR, SFDVKD. CDR3 amino acids: CATSDAGTPEQFF. The CDR3 DNA is TGTGCCACCAGTGACGCGGGGACCCCAGAGCAGTTCTTC.

This clonotype occurred many times. CDR3: CSAVLGGLGEKLFF. As DNA, the CDR3 is TGCAGTGCTGTCTTAGGAGGGTTAGGCGAAAAACTGTTTTTT. The chain is built from TRBV20-1 and TRBJ1-4; D call uncertain. Trimming removed 5 bases at V and 8 bases at J, with 18 bases between. Germline lookup yields CDR1 DFQATT and CDR2 SNEGSKA (reference sequence). The CDR3 has 14 residues.

The V gene is TRBV12-3 or TRBV12-4, the J gene TRBJ2-7, with no clear D. Trimming removed 10 bases from V and 2 bases from J, with 21 bases in between. The CDR3 extends over 15 amino acids. The CDR3 DNA reads TGTGCCACAAAAGACGAGCTCGCCAGCGCCTACGAGCAGTACTTC. As protein: CATKDELASAYEQYF.

In DNA form, the CDR3 reads TGTGCCAGCAGCTTGCGACAGGGGGCACCCTACAATGAGCAGTTCTTC. It translates to CASSLRQGAPYNEQFF. The V gene is TRBV7-9, the J gene TRBJ2-1; 10 nucleotides match TRBD1. With V trimmed by 3 bases and J by 2 bases, 4 bases remained unmatched. Germline V lookup: CDR1 SEHNR, CDR2 FQNEAQ (reference sequence). The CDR3 length is 16 residues.

This clonotype was observed once. The CDR3 region is CSVALGQVSGANVLTF. CDR3 DNA: TGCAGCGTTGCCTTGGGACAGGTTTCTGGGGCCAACGTCCTGACTTTC. This chain uses TRBV29-1 with TRBJ2-6; 8 bases agree with TRBD1. The CDR3 has 16 amino acids. Germline V gene sequence: CDR1 SQVTM, CDR2 ANQGSEA. V lost 4 bases and J lost 1; bases outside the gene matches: 6. Full variable domain (rest looked up from reference TRBV29-1 and TRBJ2-6): SAVISQKPSRDICQRGTSLTIQCQVDSQVTMMFWYRQQPGQSLTLIATANQGSEATYESGFVIDKFPISRPNLTFSTLTVSNMSPEDSSIYLCSVALGQVSGANVLTFGAGSRLTVL.